This is a list of T cell receptor beta chains from one sample in a study of blood T cell repertoires in COVID-19. TCRdb keeps only in-frame clones here, not all; method: immunoSEQ multiplex PCR. The sample has 200,000 to 300,000 clones, 75% to 90% seen once. Material for sequencing was peripheral blood. These receptor sequences come from a man aged 55 to 69 who had recovered from COVID-19. Both conserved end residues are part of each CDR3. D genes are given only for firm matches.

d_call	v_call	cdr3_length	j_call	cdr3_aa
NA	TRBV11-2	17	TRBJ2-2	CASSPTISSGVTGELFF
NA	TRBV5-1	18	TRBJ1-6	CASSSRSGENLIQPPLHF
NA	TRBV21-1	15	TRBJ1-1	CASSIQPGQNTEAFF
TRBD2	TRBV9	15	TRBJ2-1	CASSASGGSYNEQFF
NA	TRBV5-1	14	TRBJ2-2	CASSWGRAGGELFF
NA	TRBV20-1	10	TRBJ1-2	CSAQNYGYTF
TRBD1	TRBV30	14	TRBJ2-1	CAWKGQGFSPLQFF
TRBD1	TRBV19	15	TRBJ2-1	CASSIGQGASDEQFF
TRBD1	TRBV5-1	15	TRBJ2-7	CASSSQGASSYEQYF
TRBD2	TRBV28	15	TRBJ2-3	CASTRGGAQGDTQYF
TRBD2	TRBV19	14	TRBJ2-2	CASSASGGTGELFF
TRBD1	TRBV6-5	14	TRBJ1-2	CASSYSRGQGGYTF
NA	TRBV11-2	14	TRBJ2-1	CASSLLTGHNEQFF
TRBD1	TRBV6-6	14	TRBJ2-7	CASIRQGPPGEQYF
NA	TRBV12-5	14	TRBJ1-4	CASGFGGSNEKLFF
TRBD1	TRBV5-1	16	TRBJ2-1	CASSLGGQGPYNEQFF
TRBD2	TRBV3-1/TRBV3-2	14	TRBJ2-5	CASSHGAGGETQYF
NA	TRBV5-4	14	TRBJ1-5	CASSSWGGRQPQHF
NA	TRBV12-3/TRBV12-4	13	TRBJ1-2	CASTLSRWYGYTF
NA	TRBV2	12	TRBJ1-5	CASKGGNQPQHF
NA	TRBV7-9	15	TRBJ2-2	CASSPAAGITGELFF
TRBD1	TRBV18	16	TRBJ2-7	CASSPPTWDRGYEQYF
NA	TRBV15	14	TRBJ1-1	CATSRGNWNTEAFF
TRBD2	TRBV4-1	18	TRBJ2-3	CASSQEVAGGPGTDTQYF
NA	TRBV18	14	TRBJ1-6	CASSPKDTDSPLHF
NA	TRBV25-1	15	TRBJ1-2	CASSEPGPRGDGYTF
NA	TRBV3-1/TRBV3-2	15	TRBJ1-5	CASSQAQGGNQPQHF
NA	TRBV6-4	14	TRBJ2-1	CASSDRQGNNEQFF
NA	TRBV20-1	11	TRBJ2-7	CSAEAVYEQYF
TRBD1	TRBV3-1/TRBV3-2	15	TRBJ2-2	CASSQADRRTGELFF
NA	TRBV9	15	TRBJ1-1	CASSVVPVPNTEAFF
TRBD1	TRBV6-5	15	TRBJ1-2	CASNQRYRGVYGYTF
NA	TRBV6-6	14	TRBJ1-5	CASSYISFNQPQHF
NA	TRBV3-1/TRBV3-2	11	TRBJ1-2	CASSPGYGYTF
TRBD1	TRBV5-1	13	TRBJ1-2	CASSPQGDYGYTF
NA	TRBV29-1	12	TRBJ2-3	CSAYRDTDTQYF
TRBD2	TRBV10-1	15	TRBJ2-3	CASSGLAGLTDTQYF
TRBD2	TRBV7-9	16	TRBJ2-1	CASSILAGSSYNEQFF
TRBD1	TRBV11-1	15	TRBJ1-2	CASSSRQGTDDGYTF
TRBD1	TRBV4-2	17	TRBJ1-4	CASSQDSPGGNDEKLFF
TRBD2	TRBV12-3/TRBV12-4	13	TRBJ2-2	CASSFGGDGELFF
NA	TRBV5-4	15	TRBJ2-2	CASSFFTGNTGELFF
TRBD1	TRBV6-4	17	TRBJ1-4	CASSEQGTGEANEKLFF
NA	TRBV6-5	15	TRBJ1-1	CASSYDRLRNTEAFF
TRBD1	TRBV19	20	TRBJ1-2	CASSIISLGQGSLRSYGYTF
TRBD1	TRBV5-1	16	TRBJ2-5	CASRFPLAGGGETQYF
TRBD2	TRBV10-2	15	TRBJ2-1	CASSDGTSLANEQFF